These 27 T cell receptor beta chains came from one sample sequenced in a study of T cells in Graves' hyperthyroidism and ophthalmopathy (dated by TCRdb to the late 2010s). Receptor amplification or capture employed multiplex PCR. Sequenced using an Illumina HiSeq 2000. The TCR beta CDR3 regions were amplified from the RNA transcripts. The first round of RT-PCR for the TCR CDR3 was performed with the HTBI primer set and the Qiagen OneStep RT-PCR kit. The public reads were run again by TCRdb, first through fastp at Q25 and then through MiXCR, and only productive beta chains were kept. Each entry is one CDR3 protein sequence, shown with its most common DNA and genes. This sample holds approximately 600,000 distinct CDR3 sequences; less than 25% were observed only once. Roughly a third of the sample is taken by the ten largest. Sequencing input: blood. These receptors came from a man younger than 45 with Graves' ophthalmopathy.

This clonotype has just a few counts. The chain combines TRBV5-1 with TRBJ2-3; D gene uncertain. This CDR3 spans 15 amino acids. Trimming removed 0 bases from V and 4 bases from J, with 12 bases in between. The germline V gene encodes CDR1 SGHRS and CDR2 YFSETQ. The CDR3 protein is CASSLGGPVADTQYF. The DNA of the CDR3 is TGCGCCAGCAGCTTGGGTGGACCCGTGGCAGATACGCAGTATTTT.

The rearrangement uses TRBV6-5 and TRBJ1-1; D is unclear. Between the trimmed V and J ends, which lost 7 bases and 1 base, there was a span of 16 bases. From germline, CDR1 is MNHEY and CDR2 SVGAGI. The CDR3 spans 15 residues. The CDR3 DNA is TGTGCCAGCACCGAGGCCGGACGCCCGAACACTGAAGCTTTCTTT. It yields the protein CASTEAGRPNTEAFF.

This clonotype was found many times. This CDR3 reads CASSPERHGYEQYF. In nucleotides, the CDR3 is TGTGCCAGCTCACCAGAACGACACGGCTACGAGCAGTACTTC. The chain is built from TRBV18 and TRBJ2-7; no definite D call. Looked up from germline, CDR1 is KGHSH and CDR2 is LQKENI. The CDR3 spans 14 residues. The V and J ends lost 2 bases and 3 bases respectively, with 11 bases between them.

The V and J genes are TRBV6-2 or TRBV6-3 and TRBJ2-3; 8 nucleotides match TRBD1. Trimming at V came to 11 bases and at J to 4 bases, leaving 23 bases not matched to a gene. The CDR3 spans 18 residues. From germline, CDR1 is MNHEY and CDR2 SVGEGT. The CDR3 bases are TGTGCCGCCTCGCCAGGACAGGGCCGGACGCGCTGTCCAGATACGCAGTATTTT. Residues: CAASPGQGRTRCPDTQYF.

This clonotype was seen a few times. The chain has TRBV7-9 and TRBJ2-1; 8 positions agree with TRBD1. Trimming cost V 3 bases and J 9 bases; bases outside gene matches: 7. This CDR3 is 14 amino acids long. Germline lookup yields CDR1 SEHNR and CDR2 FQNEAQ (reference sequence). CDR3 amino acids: CASSFPDREAEQFF. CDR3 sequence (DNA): TGTGCCAGCAGCTTCCCGGACAGGGAGGCTGAGCAGTTCTTC.

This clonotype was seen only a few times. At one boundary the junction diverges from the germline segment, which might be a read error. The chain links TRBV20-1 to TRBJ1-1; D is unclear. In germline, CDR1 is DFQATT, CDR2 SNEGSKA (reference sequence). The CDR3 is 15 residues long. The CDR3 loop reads CSACPEGRGNTEVFF. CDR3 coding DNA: TGCAGTGCCTGCCCTGAAGGGCGCGGGAACACTGAAGTTTTCTTT.

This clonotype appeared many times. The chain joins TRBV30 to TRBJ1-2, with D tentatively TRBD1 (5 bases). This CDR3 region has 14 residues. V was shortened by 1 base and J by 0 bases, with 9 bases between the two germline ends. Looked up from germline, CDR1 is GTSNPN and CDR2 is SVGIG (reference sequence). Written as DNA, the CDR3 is TGTGCCTGGAGTGAACAGGCAGCTAACTATGGCTACACCTTC. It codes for CAWSEQAANYGYTF.

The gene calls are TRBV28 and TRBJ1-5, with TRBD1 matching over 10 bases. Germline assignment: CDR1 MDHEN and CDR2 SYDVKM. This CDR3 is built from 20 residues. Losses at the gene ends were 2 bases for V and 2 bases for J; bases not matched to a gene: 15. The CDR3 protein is CASSLTRGQGVKYGNQPQHF. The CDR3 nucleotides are TGTGCCAGCAGTTTAACCCGTGGACAGGGGGTAAAATATGGCAATCAGCCCCAGCATTTT.

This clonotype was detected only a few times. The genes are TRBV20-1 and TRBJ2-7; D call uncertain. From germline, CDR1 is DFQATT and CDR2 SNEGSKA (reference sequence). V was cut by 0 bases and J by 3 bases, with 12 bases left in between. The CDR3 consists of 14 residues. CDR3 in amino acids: CSARDPAGLYEQYF. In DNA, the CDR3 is TGCAGTGCTAGAGACCCAGCTGGCCTCTACGAGCAGTACTTC.

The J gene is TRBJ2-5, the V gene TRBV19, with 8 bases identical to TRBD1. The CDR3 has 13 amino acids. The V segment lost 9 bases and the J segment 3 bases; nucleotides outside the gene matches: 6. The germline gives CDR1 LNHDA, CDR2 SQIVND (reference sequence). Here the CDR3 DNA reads TGTGCCAGCTCACAGGGGGTCGAAGAGACCCAGTACTTC. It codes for CASSQGVEETQYF.

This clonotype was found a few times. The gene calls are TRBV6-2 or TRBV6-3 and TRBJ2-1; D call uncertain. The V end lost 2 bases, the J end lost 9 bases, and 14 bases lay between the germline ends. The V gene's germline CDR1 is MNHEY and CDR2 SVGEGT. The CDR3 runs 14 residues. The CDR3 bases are TGTGCCAGCAGTTACGGTCAGTTAAACAGTGAGCAGTTCTTC. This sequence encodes CASSYGQLNSEQFF.

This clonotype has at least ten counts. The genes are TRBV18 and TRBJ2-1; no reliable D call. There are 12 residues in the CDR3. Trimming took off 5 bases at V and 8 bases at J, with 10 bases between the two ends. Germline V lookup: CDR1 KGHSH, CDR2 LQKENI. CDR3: CASSYTTHEQFF. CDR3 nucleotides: TGTGCCAGCTCATACACCACGCATGAGCAGTTCTTC.

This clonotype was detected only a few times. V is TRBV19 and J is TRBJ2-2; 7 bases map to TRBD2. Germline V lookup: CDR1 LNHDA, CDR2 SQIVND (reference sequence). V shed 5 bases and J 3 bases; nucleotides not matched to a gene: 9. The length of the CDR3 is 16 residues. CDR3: CASSPRLATDTGELFF. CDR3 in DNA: TGTGCCAGTAGTCCCCGACTAGCTACGGACACCGGGGAGCTGTTTTTT.

The CDR3 DNA reads as TGTGCCAGCAGGCCAGTATCTAGCGGAAAAGAGACCCAGTACTTC. Its translation is CASRPVSSGKETQYF. The rearrangement joins TRBV6-1 to TRBJ2-5; TRBD2 matches 7 bases. Per germline, CDR1 MNHNS and CDR2 SASEGT. The V gene end was trimmed by 6 bases and the J gene end by 3 bases; junction bases not matched to a gene: 10. The CDR3 runs to 15 residues.

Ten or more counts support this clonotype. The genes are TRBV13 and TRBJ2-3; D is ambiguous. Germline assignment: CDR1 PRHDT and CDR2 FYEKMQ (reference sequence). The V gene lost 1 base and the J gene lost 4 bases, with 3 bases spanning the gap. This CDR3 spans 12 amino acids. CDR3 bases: TGTGCCAGCAGCTTAGTATCAGATACGCAGTATTTT. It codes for CASSLVSDTQYF.

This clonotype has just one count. The CDR3 loop is CASSLRRTEKLFF. For the CDR3, the DNA is TGTGCCAGCAGTCTACGACGAACGGAAAAACTGTTTTTT. The gene calls are TRBV6-5 and TRBJ1-4; no clear D gene. CDR1 MNHEY and CDR2 SVGAGI come from the germline V gene. Trimming cost V 5 bases and J 8 bases, with 12 bases left between them. This CDR3 spans 13 amino acids.

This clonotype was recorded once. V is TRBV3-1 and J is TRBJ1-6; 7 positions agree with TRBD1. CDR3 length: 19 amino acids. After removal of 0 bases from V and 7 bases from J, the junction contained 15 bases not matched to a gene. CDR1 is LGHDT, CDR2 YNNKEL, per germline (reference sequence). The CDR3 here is CASSQDLRLRGLRNSPLHF. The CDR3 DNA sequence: TGTGCCAGCAGCCAAGACTTAAGACTGAGGGGGCTCCGGAATTCACCCCTCCACTTT. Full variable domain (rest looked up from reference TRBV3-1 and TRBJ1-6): DTAVSQTPKYLVTQMGNDKSIKCEQNLGHDTMYWYKQDSKKFLKIMFSYNNKELIINETVPNRFSPKSPDKAHLNLHINSLELGDSAVYFCASSQDLRLRGLRNSPLHFGNGTRLTVT.

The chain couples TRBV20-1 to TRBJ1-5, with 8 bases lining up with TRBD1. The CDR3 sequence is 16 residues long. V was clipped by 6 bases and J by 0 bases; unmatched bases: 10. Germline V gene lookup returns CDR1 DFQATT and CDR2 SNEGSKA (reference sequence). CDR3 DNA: TGCAGTGCGGGGGAACAGGGGGTTTATAGCAATCAGCCCCAGCATTTT. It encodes CSAGEQGVYSNQPQHF.

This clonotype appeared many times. The CDR3 region is CASSLRGGKWGSTDTQYF. The CDR3 region has the DNA TGTGCCAGCAGCTTAAGAGGGGGAAAGTGGGGGTCTACAGATACGCAGTATTTT. The rearrangement uses TRBV7-2 and TRBJ2-3, with D perhaps TRBD1 (6 bases). CDR3 length: 18 residues. From germline, CDR1 is SGHTA and CDR2 FQGNSA. Trimming took 2 bases from V and 3 from J, leaving 21 bases between them.

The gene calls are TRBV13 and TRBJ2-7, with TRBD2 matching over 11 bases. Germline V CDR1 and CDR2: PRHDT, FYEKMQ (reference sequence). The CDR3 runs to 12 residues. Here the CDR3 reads CVSGRAYYEQYF. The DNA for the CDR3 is TGTGTTAGCGGGAGGGCTTACTACGAGCAGTACTTC.

As DNA, the CDR3 is TGTGCCAGCAGCTTATTAGGGGCGCGGGAGACCCAGTACTTC. Protein product: CASSLLGARETQYF. The V call is TRBV7-2, the J call TRBJ2-5, with D possibly matching TRBD1 (5 bases). The length of the CDR3 is 14 residues. CDR1 is SGHTA, CDR2 FQGNSA, per germline. V was shortened by 2 bases and J by 5 bases, with 12 bases between the two germline ends.

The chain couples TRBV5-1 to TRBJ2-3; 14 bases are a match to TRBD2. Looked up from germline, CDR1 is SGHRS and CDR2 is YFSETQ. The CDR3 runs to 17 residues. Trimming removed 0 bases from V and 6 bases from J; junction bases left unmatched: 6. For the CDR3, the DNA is TGCGCCAGCAGCTTGGGAATGGGACTAGCGGGAGTGGATACGCAGTATTTT. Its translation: CASSLGMGLAGVDTQYF.

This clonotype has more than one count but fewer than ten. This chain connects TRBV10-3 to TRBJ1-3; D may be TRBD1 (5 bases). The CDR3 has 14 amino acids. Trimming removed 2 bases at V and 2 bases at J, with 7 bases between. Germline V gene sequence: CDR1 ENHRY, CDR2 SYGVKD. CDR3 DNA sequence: TGTGCCATCAGTGAGCGGGGGGCTGGAAACACCATATATTTT. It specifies CAISERGAGNTIYF.

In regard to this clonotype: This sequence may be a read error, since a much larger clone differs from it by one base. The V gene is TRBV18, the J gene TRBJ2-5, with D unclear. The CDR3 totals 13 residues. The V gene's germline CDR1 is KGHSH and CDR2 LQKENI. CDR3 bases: TGTGCCAGCTCACCACAGCAGAGAGAGACCCAGCACTTC. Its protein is CASSPQQRETQHF. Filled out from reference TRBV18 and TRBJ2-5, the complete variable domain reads NAGVMQNPRHLVRRRGQEARLRCSPMKGHSHVYWYRQLPEEGLKFMVYLQKENIIDESGMPKERFSAEFPKEGPSILRIQQVVRGDSAAYFCASSPQQRETQHFGPGTRLLVL.

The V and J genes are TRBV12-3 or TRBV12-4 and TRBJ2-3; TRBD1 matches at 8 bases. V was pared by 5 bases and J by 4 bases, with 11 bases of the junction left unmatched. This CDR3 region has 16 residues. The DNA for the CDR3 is TGTGCCAGCAGTCCCGACAGGGGTTTTTTCGCAGATACGCAGTATTTT. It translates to CASSPDRGFFADTQYF.

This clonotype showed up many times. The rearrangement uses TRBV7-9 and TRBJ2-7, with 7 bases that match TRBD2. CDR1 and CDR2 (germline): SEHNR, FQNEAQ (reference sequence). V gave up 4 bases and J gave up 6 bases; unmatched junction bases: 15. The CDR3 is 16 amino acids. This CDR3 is CASSSPTGGGPSEQYF. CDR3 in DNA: TGTGCCAGCAGCTCCCCAACGGGGGGAGGGCCATCCGAGCAGTACTTC.

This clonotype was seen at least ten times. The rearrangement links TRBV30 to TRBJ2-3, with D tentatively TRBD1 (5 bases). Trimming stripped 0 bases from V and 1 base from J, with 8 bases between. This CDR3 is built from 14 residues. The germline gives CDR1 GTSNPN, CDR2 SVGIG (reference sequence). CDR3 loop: CAWSVGAGTDTQYF. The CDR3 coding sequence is TGTGCCTGGAGTGTAGGGGCCGGCACAGATACGCAGTATTTT.